The 22 T cell receptor beta chains given below trace back to one sample, sequenced in a study of blood T cells in healthy people across ages. Combining a sample-barcoded 5' primer with a J-beta primer mix, a second PCR ran for about 7 to 12 cycles. From the 5' RACE reads, TCRdb called clonotypes with MiXCR, one entry per CDR3 protein. This sample carries roughly 1.9 million distinct CDR3 sequences, 30% to 40% of them seen once, and the ten largest clones take more than 20%. Source material: blood. These receptors originate from a human donor in good health.

This clonotype was seen a few times. The CDR3 nucleotides read TGCAGTGCCTTGGTGCGGGCAAACATTCAGTACTTC. Translating gives CSALVRANIQYF. The chain carries TRBV20-1 and TRBJ2-4, with D tentatively TRBD2 (5 bases). The ends were cut back, 6 bases at V and 6 bases at J, with 12 bases in the middle. The CDR3 has 12 residues. Germline CDR1 and CDR2: DFQATT and SNEGSKA (reference sequence).

The chain recombines TRBV7-9 with TRBJ2-3, with D unclear. Germline CDR1 is SEHNR and CDR2 is FQNEAQ (reference sequence). V lost 1 base to trimming and J lost 2 bases, with 10 bases between them. The CDR3 has 15 residues. CDR3 amino acids: CASSLGVSATDTQYF. The CDR3, as DNA: TGTGCCAGCAGCTTAGGGGTGTCTGCCACAGATACGCAGTATTTT.

This clonotype has just a few counts. The J gene is TRBJ2-3, the V gene TRBV4-1; 7 positions match TRBD1. V dropped 3 bases and J dropped 5; count of bases not matched to a gene: 11. Germline V lookup: CDR1 MGHRA, CDR2 YSYEKL. The CDR3 runs to 16 residues. The chain's CDR3 is CASSHMGRGSEDTQYF. CDR3 sequence (DNA): TGCGCCAGCAGCCATATGGGCAGGGGGTCGGAAGATACGCAGTATTTT.

The chain recombines TRBV7-3 with TRBJ1-2; the D gene is possibly TRBD1 (5 bases). V was trimmed by 5 bases and J by 0 bases, leaving 13 bases between them. In germline, CDR1 is SGHTA, CDR2 FQGTGA. The CDR3 totals 15 residues. The CDR3 protein is CASSPNGGSNYGYTF. CDR3 DNA sequence: TGTGCCAGCAGCCCAAATGGGGGTTCTAACTATGGCTACACCTTC.

This chain connects TRBV10-3 to TRBJ2-7; D is undetermined. The better agreement between TRBJ2-5 and the DNA end casts doubt on the J call. Per germline, CDR1 ENHRY and CDR2 SYGVKD. The CDR3 extends over 14 amino acids. In DNA form, the CDR3 reads TGTGCCATCAGTTCGGGCCAGGACGGGGAGACCCAGTACTTC. Protein sequence: CAISSGQDGETQYF.

In the case of this clonotype: The junction departs from the called germline gene at one end, perhaps through a read error. The rearrangement uses TRBV7-2 and TRBJ2-5; no definite D call. Germline assignment: CDR1 SGHTA and CDR2 FQGNSA. The CDR3 length is 13 residues. The DNA for the CDR3 is TGTGCCGGCAGCTTAGTAGCCCAAGAGACCCAGTACTTC. This codes for CAGSLVAQETQYF.

The V gene is TRBV5-1, the J gene TRBJ1-6; D perhaps matches TRBD1 (5 bases). The CDR3 has 17 residues. The germline V and J ends were trimmed by 3 bases and 0 bases, with 13 bases remaining between them. CDR1 and CDR2 (germline): SGHRS, YFSETQ. The CDR3 DNA sequence: TGCGCCAGCAGCTCAGGGTGGACGGGCTCCTATAATTCACCCCTCCACTTT. Protein sequence: CASSSGWTGSYNSPLHF.

The gene calls are TRBV6-2 or TRBV6-3 and TRBJ2-1; 8 bases map to TRBD1. Losses at the gene ends were 10 bases for V and 14 bases for J; bases not matched to a gene: 10. Germline V gene sequence: CDR1 MNHEY, CDR2 SVGEGT. The CDR3 consists of 11 residues. CDR3: CATTRGQVKFF. The CDR3 coding sequence is TGTGCCACCACACGGGGACAGGTCAAGTTCTTC.

The chain links TRBV10-3 to TRBJ2-7; D call uncertain. The germline V gene has CDR1 ENHRY and CDR2 SYGVKD. The CDR3 is made up of 13 amino acids. Trimming left V 5 bases short and J 3 bases short, with 11 bases between. The CDR3 region is CAISNLTDYEQYF. The CDR3 nucleotides read TGTGCCATCAGTAACCTTACAGACTACGAGCAGTACTTC.

This clonotype was seen ten or more times. This chain joins TRBV5-5 and TRBJ2-7, with D unresolved. The CDR3 spans 14 residues. The germline CDR1 and CDR2 sequences are SGHKS and YYEKEE (reference sequence). V was shortened by 2 bases and J by 0 bases, with 9 bases between the two germline ends. CDR3 DNA: TGTGCCAGCAGCTTAGGGCCAAGCTCCTACGAGCAGTACTTC. It yields the protein CASSLGPSSYEQYF.

CDR3 sequence: CASSLTSRAYTETQYF. The CDR3 region has the DNA TGTGCCAGCAGCCTCACCTCCAGAGCGTATACAGAGACCCAGTACTTC. This rearrangement joins TRBV7-6 to TRBJ2-5; no reliable D call. With 5 bases removed from V and 4 bases from J, the gap between germline ends came to 20 bases. The CDR3 is made up of 16 amino acids. Germline values: CDR1 SGHVS, CDR2 FNYEAQ.

This clonotype was recorded a few times. The J gene is TRBJ2-5, the V gene TRBV29-1, with 9 nucleotides matching TRBD2. J lost 0 bases, V lost 4 bases, and 3 bases had no gene match. Germline values: CDR1 SQVTM, CDR2 ANQGSEA. This CDR3 region has 14 residues. CDR3 loop: CSVVAGGYQETQYF. CDR3 in DNA: TGCAGCGTTGTCGCGGGGGGGTACCAAGAGACCCAGTACTTC.

The chain links TRBV2 to TRBJ1-4; 9 bases match TRBD1. The V segment lost 6 bases and the J segment 7 bases; nucleotides outside the gene matches: 6. Germline CDR1 reads SNHLY; CDR2 reads FYNNEI. CDR3 size: 14 residues. CDR3 amino acids: CASRTTGGSEKLFF. In nucleotides, the CDR3 is TGTGCCAGCAGGACCACAGGGGGCAGTGAAAAACTGTTTTTT.

The chain links TRBV6-5 to TRBJ2-1; 8 nucleotides match TRBD1. The trim removed 5 bases at V and 3 bases at J, leaving 6 bases unmatched. Germline V gives CDR1 MNHEY, CDR2 SVGAGI. CDR3 length: 15 amino acids. CDR3 in DNA: TGTGCCAGCAGTGAGGGACAGGAGTACTACAATGAGCAGTTCTTC. Translating gives CASSEGQEYYNEQFF.

This clonotype was observed a few times. The chain joins TRBV6-2 or TRBV6-3 to TRBJ2-7, with D maybe TRBD1 (6 bases). Germline V gives CDR1 MNHEY, CDR2 SVGEGT. This CDR3 has 20 amino acids. V was cut by 0 bases and J by 2 bases, with 26 bases left in between. The CDR3 DNA follows: TGTGCCAGCAGTTACTCCCAGAAGGCAGGGGATAAAGTCGGGACCTACGAGCAGTACTTC. This gives the protein CASSYSQKAGDKVGTYEQYF.

The table lists this clonotype with a few counts. The CDR3 is CSARVPGTAPYEQYF. In DNA, the CDR3 is TGCAGTGCTAGAGTACCGGGGACAGCCCCCTACGAGCAGTACTTC. The chain is built from TRBV20-1 and TRBJ2-7; 7 positions agree with TRBD1. CDR3 length equals 15 residues. The V gene end was trimmed by 1 base and the J gene end by 2 bases; junction bases not matched to a gene: 8. Germline V CDR1 and CDR2: DFQATT, SNEGSKA (reference sequence).

The CDR3 nucleotides read TGTGCCAGCAGCTTAATGGGTAATGGCTACACCTTC. It yields the protein CASSLMGNGYTF. The V call is TRBV7-9, the J call TRBJ1-2; D unclear. This CDR3 is built from 12 residues. The V end lost 2 bases, the J end lost 6 bases, and 7 bases lay between the germline ends. Germline-derived CDR1 and CDR2 are SEHNR and FQNEAQ (reference sequence).

A few counts support this clonotype. The chain combines TRBV29-1 with TRBJ1-4; tentatively, D is TRBD1 (6 bases). V gave up 5 bases and J gave up 7 bases, with 14 bases separating them. The CDR3 totals 13 residues. Germline assignment: CDR1 SQVTM and CDR2 ANQGSEA. CDR3 nucleotide sequence: TGCAGCGTTACAGGGCATCGCGGTGAAAAACTGTTTTTT. Residues: CSVTGHRGEKLFF.

In its sample, this clonotype was seen many times. The chain carries TRBV4-1 and TRBJ2-1; D ambiguous. V lost 8 bases and J lost 5, with 10 bases in between. Germline V gene sequence: CDR1 MGHRA, CDR2 YSYEKL. The CDR3 runs 12 residues. CDR3 loop: CASQAAHNEQFF. CDR3 bases: TGCGCCAGCCAGGCGGCTCACAATGAGCAGTTCTTC.

J is TRBJ2-5 and V is TRBV6-2 or TRBV6-3; D is possibly TRBD2 (5 bases). This CDR3 is 13 amino acids long. V was pared by 4 bases and J by 11 bases, with 17 bases between. Germline V gives CDR1 MNHEY, CDR2 SVGEGT. CDR3 bases: TGTGCCAGCAGTTCGCGGGTCCCCGAAGAGCAGTACTTC. Protein product: CASSSRVPEEQYF.

This clonotype was seen a few times. This rearrangement joins TRBV6-2 or TRBV6-3 to TRBJ2-6; 10 bases fit TRBD2. The trim removed 11 bases at V and 0 bases at J, leaving 4 bases unmatched. This CDR3 region has 15 residues. Germline assignment: CDR1 MNHEY and CDR2 SVGEGT. CDR3 region: CASLAGDSGANVLTF. As DNA, the CDR3 is TGTGCCTCTCTAGCGGGAGACTCTGGGGCCAACGTCCTGACTTTC.

Many counts were recorded for this clonotype. The junction shows a germline mismatch at one end, possibly a read error. CDR3 protein: CASSLATGGETQYF. The CDR3 DNA sequence: TGTGCCAGCAGCTTAGCGACGGGAGGAGAGACCCAGTACTTC. This sequence joins TRBV5-1 and TRBJ2-5; 7 nucleotides line up with TRBD2. The CDR3 sequence is 14 residues long. Germline CDR1 is SGHRS and CDR2 is YFSETQ.